Included here is one T cell receptor beta chain sequence, with context. The target antigen is unknown. V was clipped by 2 bases and J by 3 bases, with 13 bases between them. This CDR3 has 15 amino acids. CDR1 MNHEY and CDR2 SVGAGI come from the germline V gene. This sample stems from a study of T cell repertoires in cytomegalovirus infection. Study-wide background: Carrying CMV and the relevant HLA type showed in public TCR beta signatures. Study-level findings and limits: The study identified carriers of CMV plus the relevant HLA from cumulative public TCR beta family frequency. Clonotype analysis showed dominance of the ex vivo response by HLA-C-restricted CMV-specific TCR beta clonotypes.

TCRdb reanalysed the reads using MiXCR and keeps one entry per CDR3 protein. The table shows some 320,000 distinct CDR3 sequences, with about 27% occurring only once. The source of this sequence is a human donor in good health (CMV status not recorded). Some clones in this sample may be carry-over from other donors' samples. This specimen consisted of cultured PBMCs, obtained from culture after CMV antigen stimulation. J is TRBJ1-2 and V is TRBV6-5; tentatively, D is TRBD1 (5 bases). Here the CDR3 reads CASSYDPGPYYGYTF. In DNA, the CDR3 is TGTGCCAGCAGTTACGACCCAGGGCCCTACTATGGCTACACCTTC.